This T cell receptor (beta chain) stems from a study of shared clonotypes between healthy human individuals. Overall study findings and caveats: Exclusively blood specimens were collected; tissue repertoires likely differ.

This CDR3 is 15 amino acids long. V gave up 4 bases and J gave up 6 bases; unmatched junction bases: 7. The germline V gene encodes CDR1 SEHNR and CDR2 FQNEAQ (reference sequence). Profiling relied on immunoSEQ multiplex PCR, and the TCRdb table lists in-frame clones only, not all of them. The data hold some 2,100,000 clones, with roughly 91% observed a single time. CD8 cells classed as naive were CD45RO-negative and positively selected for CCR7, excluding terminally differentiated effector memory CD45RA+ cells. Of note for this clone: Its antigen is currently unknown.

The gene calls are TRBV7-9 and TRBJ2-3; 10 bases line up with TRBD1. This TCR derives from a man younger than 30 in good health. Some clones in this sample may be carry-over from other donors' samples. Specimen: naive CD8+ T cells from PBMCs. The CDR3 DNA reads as TGTGCCAGCAGCTCCGGGACAGGGGAGAGGGATACGCAGTATTTT. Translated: CASSSGTGERDTQYF.